The clone carrying this T cell receptor beta chain showed up just once. CDR3 length: 16 amino acids. Germline lookup yields CDR1 SGHTA and CDR2 FQGTGA. V gave up 2 bases and J gave up 4 bases; unmatched junction bases: 7. Produced via immunoSEQ multiplex PCR; TCRdb's table is partial and in-frame only. Here the sample spans almost 100,000 clones, about 89% being singletons. The sample originates from a study of blood T cell repertoires in COVID-19. In the study overall: Sites in the United States, Italy and Spain provided acute and convalescent COVID-19 samples.

The sequenced material came from peripheral blood. The sequence derives from a man in his forties or fifties with acute or convalescent COVID-19. The gene calls are TRBV7-3 and TRBJ2-2; 7 bases fit TRBD2. The CDR3, as DNA: TGTGCCAGCAGCTTAGGGTCTAGCGGACGCACCGGGGAGCTGTTTTTT. This translates into CASSLGSSGRTGELFF.